This TCR beta chain emerged from a study of response to subunit inactivated influenza vaccine. TCRdb fed the RT-PCR reads into MiXCR, producing one record per CDR3 protein. The data show about 620,000 distinct CDR3 sequences, 12% seen once. The length of the CDR3 is 16 residues. V shed 0 bases, J shed 6 bases, and the junction held 9 bases outside the gene matches. Germline CDR1 reads SGHRS; CDR2 reads YFSETQ. The clonotype originates from a man aged 45-65 years who received an inactivated influenza vaccine. The J gene is TRBJ2-1, the V gene TRBV5-1, with TRBD1 matching 7 bases. Here the sequenced sample was PBMCs from blood, taken on the day of vaccination. This CDR3 is CASSLGSRGFFNEQFF. CDR3 bases: TGCGCCAGCAGCTTGGGTAGCAGGGGGTTTTTCAATGAGCAGTTCTTC.